Following are 17 T cell receptor beta chains from one sample sequenced in a study of T cells after posttransplantation cyclophosphamide. The table came from immunoSEQ multiplex PCR; TCRdb's copy has only in-frame clones and leaves some out. The data show 1,500 to 2,000 clones, with under 70% seen just once and roughly a third held by the top ten. Busulfan-fludarabine conditioning, marrow transplant, and cyclophosphamide on days +3 and +4 were administered. Sequenced here: CD8+ T cells sorted from PBMCs, sampled after allogeneic stem cell transplant with posttransplant cyclophosphamide. The receptors were sampled from a male patient in his 30s who received an allogeneic stem cell transplant from a related donor, was CMV-positive, and had acute GVHD only. A share of the T cells may be of graft donor origin.

The genes are TRBV4-2 and TRBJ2-7; D unclear. Between the trimmed V and J ends, which lost 5 bases and 3 bases, there was a span of 11 bases. This CDR3 region has 13 residues. From germline, CDR1 is LGHNA and CDR2 YNFKEQ. The CDR3 loop reads CASSSPPFYEQYF. For the CDR3, the DNA is TGTGCCAGCAGCTCCCCCCCATTCTACGAGCAGTACTTC.

This clone was found a few times. A junction boundary mismatches the germline segment, possibly from a read error. The rearrangement links TRBV4-2 to TRBJ1-5, with 7 bases matching TRBD1. The germline V gene has CDR1 LGHNA and CDR2 YNFKEQ. This CDR3 spans 16 amino acids. As DNA, the CDR3 is TGTCCCAGCAGCCAAGATCTCGGACAGGCCTTCTCTCTCTTGCATTTT. Translated: CPSSQDLGQAFSLLHF.

The chain couples TRBV11-2 to TRBJ2-3; D might be TRBD2 (6 bases). Germline loops: CDR1 SGHAT, CDR2 FQNNGV. The ends were cut back, 5 bases at V and 6 bases at J, with 18 bases in the middle. This CDR3 has 15 amino acids. The CDR3 sequence is CASSPPTGERDTQYF. DNA for the CDR3: TGTGCCAGCAGCCCACCGACGGGGGAGAGGGATACGCAGTATTTT.

This clone was counted between two and nine times. CDR3 loop: CASSSGRGNEQYF. The CDR3 region has the DNA TGTGCCAGCAGTTCGGGGCGGGGGAACGAGCAGTACTTC. The chain carries TRBV27 and TRBJ2-7; TRBD2 aligns across 7 bases. The V gene's germline CDR1 is MNHEY and CDR2 SMNVEV (reference sequence). The CDR3 length is 13 residues. Losses at the gene ends were 4 bases for V and 5 bases for J; bases not matched to a gene: 5.

The chain links TRBV9 to TRBJ2-3; 8 bases agree with TRBD2. Germline lookup yields CDR1 SGDLS and CDR2 YYNGEE. V lost 0 bases, J lost 2 bases, and 2 bases stayed unmatched. The CDR3 is 15 residues long. The CDR3 DNA sequence: TGTGCCAGCAGCGTAGGACTAGCGAACACAGATACGCAGTATTTT. This sequence encodes CASSVGLANTDTQYF.

Details on this clone: Different DNA sequences within this sample yield the same CDR3. The J gene is TRBJ2-7, the V gene TRBV11-2, with D possibly being TRBD2 (6 bases). V was cut by 5 bases and J by 2 bases, with 13 bases left in between. The CDR3 contains 14 residues. Germline V gives CDR1 SGHAT, CDR2 FQNNGV. CDR3 loop: CASSPLGGTYEQYF. The CDR3 nucleotides are TGTGCCAGCAGCCCACTGGGCGGGACCTACGAGCAGTACTTC.

This chain connects TRBV6-1 to TRBJ2-3; 10 positions match TRBD2. With V trimmed by 11 bases and J by 3 bases, 11 bases remained unmatched. This CDR3 region has 15 residues. In germline, CDR1 is MNHNS, CDR2 SASEGT. The CDR3 bases are TGTGCCGCCTCACGCAGCGGGGGGGGGACAGATACGCAGTATTTT. Amino acid sequence: CAASRSGGGTDTQYF.

This clone appeared a few times. The chain is built from TRBV9 and TRBJ1-4, with D unresolved. There are 16 residues in the CDR3. Trimming removed 0 bases from V and 5 bases from J, with 14 bases in between. Germline CDR1 and CDR2: SGDLS and YYNGEE. Here the CDR3 reads CASSVGTFAENEKLFF. In nucleotides, the CDR3 is TGTGCCAGCAGCGTAGGAACCTTTGCGGAGAATGAAAAACTGTTTTTT.

The chain has TRBV9 and TRBJ1-1, with TRBD1 identical over 7 bases. J lost 4 bases, V lost 2 bases, and 2 bases had no gene match. The CDR3 is made up of 13 amino acids. The germline V gene encodes CDR1 SGDLS and CDR2 YYNGEE. CDR3 amino acids: CASSVSGGTEAFF. In DNA, the CDR3 is TGTGCCAGCAGCGTCTCAGGGGGCACTGAAGCTTTCTTT.

V gene TRBV6-8 combines with J gene TRBJ1-1, with D unclear. The ends were cut back, 10 bases at V and 0 bases at J, with 15 bases in the middle. Germline values: CDR1 MNHGY, CDR2 SAAAGT. This CDR3 has 14 amino acids. CDR3 in amino acids: CANPGLYMNTEAFF. Written as DNA, the CDR3 is TGTGCCAACCCAGGCTTATACATGAACACTGAAGCTTTCTTT.

The CDR3 bases are TGTGCCAGCGCAGGGGGCTGGGGTAATTCACCCCTCCACTTT. This translates into CASAGGWGNSPLHF. The chain has TRBV11-2 and TRBJ1-6, with 8 bases identical to TRBD1. This CDR3 has 14 amino acids. CDR1 and CDR2 (germline): SGHAT, FQNNGV. V shed 8 bases, J shed 6 bases, and the junction held 6 bases outside the gene matches.

Note on this clone: The sample has other DNA sequences that encode this CDR3 too. This chain joins TRBV4-3 and TRBJ2-1; 7 nucleotides line up with TRBD2. There are 14 residues in the CDR3. V shed 1 base, J shed 7 bases, and the junction held 4 bases outside the gene matches. Germline lookup yields CDR1 LGHNA and CDR2 YSLEER. The CDR3 sequence: CASSQALGGNEQFF. CDR3 coding DNA: TGCGCCAGCAGCCAAGCGTTGGGGGGGAATGAGCAGTTCTTC.

CDR3 DNA sequence: TGTGCCACCAGCAGAGACGGCACTGAAGCTTTCTTT. Encoded protein: CATSRDGTEAFF. The genes are TRBV15 and TRBJ1-1; unclear D gene. V was pared by 0 bases and J by 4 bases, with 3 bases between. Germline V lookup: CDR1 LNHNV, CDR2 YYDKDF (reference sequence). This CDR3 region has 12 residues. The whole variable domain, remainder taken from reference TRBV15 and TRBJ1-1, is DAMVIQNPRYQVTQFGKPVTLSCSQTLNHNVMYWYQQKSSQAPKLLFHYYDKDFNNEADTPDNFQSRRPNTSFCFLDIRSPGLGDTAMYLCATSRDGTEAFFGQGTRLTVV.

The genes are TRBV7-5 and TRBJ2-2; TRBD2, the D gene given by the table, was not confirmed from the DNA. TRBV7-5 is described as a pseudogene. The CDR3 consists of 14 residues. CDR3 sequence reads: CARSLALGAGELFF. The CDR3 DNA sequence: TGTGCCAGAAGCTTAGCCCTCGGGGCCGGGGAGCTGTTTTTT.

The V gene is TRBV5-4, the J gene TRBJ2-7; TRBD1 agrees at 7 bases. The CDR3 extends over 14 amino acids. Looked up from germline, CDR1 is SGHNT and CDR2 is YYREEE (reference sequence). V was clipped by 4 bases and J by 0 bases; unmatched bases: 4. The CDR3 region has the DNA TGTGCCAGCAGCCAACAGGGGAGCTCCTACGAGCAGTACTTC. Its protein is CASSQQGSSYEQYF.

The chain links TRBV5-4 to TRBJ2-2; 12 bases are shared with TRBD2. The V segment lost 4 bases and the J segment 4 bases; nucleotides outside the gene matches: 11. The CDR3 has 18 amino acids. Germline CDR1 reads SGHNT; CDR2 reads YYREEE (reference sequence). This CDR3 reads CASSEGLAGGRRTGELFF. For the CDR3, the DNA is TGTGCCAGCAGCGAGGGGCTAGCGGGGGGGCGGCGCACCGGGGAGCTGTTTTTT.

V gene TRBV5-5 combines with J gene TRBJ1-1; TRBD1 matches 9 bases. After removal of 5 bases from V and 5 bases from J, the junction contained 4 bases not matched to a gene. Per germline, CDR1 SGHKS and CDR2 YYEKEE (reference sequence). This CDR3 is built from 13 residues. As DNA, the CDR3 is TGTGCCAGCAGTTCGACAGGGGGGACTGAAGCTTTCTTT. Encoded protein: CASSSTGGTEAFF. Together with reference TRBV5-5 and TRBJ1-1, the CDR3 gives the full variable domain: DAGVTQSPTHLIKTRGQQVTLRCSPISGHKSVSWYQQVLGQGPQFIFQYYEKEERGRGNFPDRFSARQFPNYSSELNVNALLLGDSALYLCASSSTGGTEAFFGQGTRLTVV.